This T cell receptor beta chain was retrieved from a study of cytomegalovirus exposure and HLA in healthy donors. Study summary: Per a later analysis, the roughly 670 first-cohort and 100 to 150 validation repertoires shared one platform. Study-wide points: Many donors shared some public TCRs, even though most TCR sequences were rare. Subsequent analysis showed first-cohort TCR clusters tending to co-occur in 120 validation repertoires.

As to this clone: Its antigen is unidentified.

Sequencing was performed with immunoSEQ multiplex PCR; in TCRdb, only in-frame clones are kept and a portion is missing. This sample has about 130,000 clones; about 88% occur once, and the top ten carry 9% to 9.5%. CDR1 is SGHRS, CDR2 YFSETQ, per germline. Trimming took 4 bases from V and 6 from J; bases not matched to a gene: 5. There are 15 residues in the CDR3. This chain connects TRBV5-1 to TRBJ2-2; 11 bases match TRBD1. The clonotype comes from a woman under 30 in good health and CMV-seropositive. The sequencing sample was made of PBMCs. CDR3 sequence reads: CASSPDRGRAGELFF. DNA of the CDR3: TGCGCCAGCAGCCCGGACAGGGGGCGGGCCGGGGAGCTGTTTTTT.